This T cell receptor beta chain is from a study of Ad26.COV2.S vaccination and SARS-CoV-2 variants. TCRdb's copy holds only in-frame clones and misses some; the assay was immunoSEQ multiplex PCR. Among approximately 350,000 clones listed, around 86% were seen once. Trimming at V came to 5 bases and at J to 4 bases, leaving 8 bases not matched to a gene. Germline CDR1 is MNHEY and CDR2 is SMNVEV (reference sequence). This CDR3 region has 15 residues. Treatment given: 19 received Ad26.COV2.S at low or high dose, single or two shots; about five received placebo; per-sample allocation not given. The samples date from day 63 after the first vaccine or placebo injection.

The sequence came from a person aged 18 to 59 who received the Ad26.COV2.S COVID-19 vaccine or a placebo. The sequenced sample was peripheral blood, obtained in a trial of Ad26.COV2.S vaccine versus placebo. This rearrangement joins TRBV27 to TRBJ1-1, with 9 bases matching TRBD1. The CDR3 sequence: CASSPTGGHGTEAFF. CDR3 nucleotide sequence: TGTGCCAGCAGTCCTACAGGGGGCCACGGCACTGAAGCTTTCTTT.